A single T cell receptor (beta chain) is shown here with its context. Its target is not known. The method, 5' RACE with UMI labels, was used to prepare the TRB cDNA libraries. TCRdb reprocessed the 5' RACE reads, keeping one entry per CDR3 protein, no DNA. The repertoire table contains more than 100,000 distinct CDR3 sequences. The CDR3 spans 16 residues. Germline loops: CDR1 SGHRS, CDR2 YFSETQ. CD45RO-CCR7+CD27+CD95- characterized naive CD8+ T cells. The data originate from a study of CXCR3-negative and CXCR3-positive naive CD8 T cells. Background on the study: The total count of TRB reads reached some 140 million, and each library contributed about 1.5 +/- 0.3 million.

Overall study results and limits: Naive subsets showed comparable surface CD5, and TCR interaction strength was also inferred from TRB CDR3 physicochemistry. TRB CDR3 hydrophobicity was greater in CXCR3-positive naive cells than in CXCR3-negative naive cells. Memory CD8+ cells showed much lower diversity, while both naive subsets displayed comparably high diversity.

This chain links TRBV5-1 with TRBJ2-5; absent DNA, TCRdb's TRBD2 call cannot be checked. Sequenced sample: naive CXCR3+ CD8+ T cells from blood. Regarding subset: CD45RO-CCR7+CD27+CD95- naive CD8+ T cells expressing CXCR3 (TNR3+). The source of this sequence is a human donor in good health. Some clones in this sample may be carry-over from other donors' samples. The CDR3 sequence: CASSLEAEAGQETQYF.